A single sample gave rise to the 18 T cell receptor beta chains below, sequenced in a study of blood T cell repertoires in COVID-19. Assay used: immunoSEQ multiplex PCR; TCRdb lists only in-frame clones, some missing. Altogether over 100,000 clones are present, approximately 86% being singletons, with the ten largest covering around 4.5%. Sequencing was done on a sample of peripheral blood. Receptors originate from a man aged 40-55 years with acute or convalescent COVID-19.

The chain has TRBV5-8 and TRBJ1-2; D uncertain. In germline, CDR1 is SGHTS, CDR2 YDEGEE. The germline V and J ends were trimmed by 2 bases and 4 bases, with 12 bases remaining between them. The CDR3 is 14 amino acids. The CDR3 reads CASSFAGYSYGYTF. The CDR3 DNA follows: TGTGCCAGCAGCTTTGCGGGATATAGCTATGGCTACACCTTC.

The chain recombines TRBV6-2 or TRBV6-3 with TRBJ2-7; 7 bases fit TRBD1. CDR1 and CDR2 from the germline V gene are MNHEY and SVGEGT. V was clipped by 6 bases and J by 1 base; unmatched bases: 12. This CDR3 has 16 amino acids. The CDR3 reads CASSKTGTAFSYEQYF. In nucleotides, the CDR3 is TGTGCCAGCAGCAAAACCGGGACAGCCTTTTCCTACGAGCAGTACTTC.

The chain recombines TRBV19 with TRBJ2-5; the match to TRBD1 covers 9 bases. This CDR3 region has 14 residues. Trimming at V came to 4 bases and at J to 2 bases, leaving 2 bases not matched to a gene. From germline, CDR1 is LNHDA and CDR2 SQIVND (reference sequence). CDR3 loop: CASSKQGAQETQYF. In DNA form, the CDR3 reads TGTGCCAGTAGTAAACAGGGGGCTCAAGAGACCCAGTACTTC.

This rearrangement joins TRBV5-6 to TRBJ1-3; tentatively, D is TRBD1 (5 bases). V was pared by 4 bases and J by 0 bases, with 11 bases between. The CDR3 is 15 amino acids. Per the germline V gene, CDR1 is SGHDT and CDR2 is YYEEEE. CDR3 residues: CASSPVGGSGNTIYF. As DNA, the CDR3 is TGTGCCAGCAGCCCGGTGGGGGGCTCTGGAAACACCATATATTTT.

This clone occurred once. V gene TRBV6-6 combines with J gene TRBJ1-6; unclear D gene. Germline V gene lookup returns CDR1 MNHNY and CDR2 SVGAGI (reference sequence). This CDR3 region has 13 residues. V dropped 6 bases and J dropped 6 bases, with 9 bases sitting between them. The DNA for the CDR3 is TGTGCCAGCAGGTGGACTCTTAATTCACCCCTCCACTTT. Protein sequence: CASRWTLNSPLHF.

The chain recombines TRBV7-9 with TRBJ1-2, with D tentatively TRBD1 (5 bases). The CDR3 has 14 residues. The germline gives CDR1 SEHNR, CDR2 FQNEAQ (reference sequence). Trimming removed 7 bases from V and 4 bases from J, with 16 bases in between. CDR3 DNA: TGTGCCAGCATCCCCTGGGGGGAGTCCTATGGCTACACCTTC. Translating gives CASIPWGESYGYTF.

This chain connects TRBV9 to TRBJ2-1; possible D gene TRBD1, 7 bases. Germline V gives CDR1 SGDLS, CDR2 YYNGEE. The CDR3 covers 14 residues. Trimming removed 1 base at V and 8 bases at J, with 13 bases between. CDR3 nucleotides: TGTGCCAGCAGCGTACAGGGGGGTTTCGATGAGCAGTTCTTC. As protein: CASSVQGGFDEQFF.

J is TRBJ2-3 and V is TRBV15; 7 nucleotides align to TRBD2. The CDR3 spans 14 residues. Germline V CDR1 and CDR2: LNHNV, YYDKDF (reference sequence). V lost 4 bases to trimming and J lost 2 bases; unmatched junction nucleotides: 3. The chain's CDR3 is CATSKRESTDTQYF. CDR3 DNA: TGTGCCACCAGCAAGCGGGAATCCACAGATACGCAGTATTTT.

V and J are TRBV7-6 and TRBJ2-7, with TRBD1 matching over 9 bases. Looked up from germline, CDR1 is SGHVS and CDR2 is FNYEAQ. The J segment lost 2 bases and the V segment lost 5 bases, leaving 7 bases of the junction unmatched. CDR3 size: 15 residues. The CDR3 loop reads CASSPSTGGPYEQYF. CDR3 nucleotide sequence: TGTGCCAGCAGCCCATCGACAGGGGGACCCTACGAGCAGTACTTC. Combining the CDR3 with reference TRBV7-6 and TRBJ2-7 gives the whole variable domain GAGVSQSPRYKVTKRGQDVALRCDPISGHVSLYWYRQALGQGPEFLTYFNYEAQQDKSGLPNDRFSAERPEGSISTLTIQRTEQRDSAMYRCASSPSTGGPYEQYFGPGTRLTVT.

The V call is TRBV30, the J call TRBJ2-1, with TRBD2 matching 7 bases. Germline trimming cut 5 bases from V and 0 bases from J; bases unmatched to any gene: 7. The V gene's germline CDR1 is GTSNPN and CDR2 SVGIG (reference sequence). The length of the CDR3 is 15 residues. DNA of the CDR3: TGTGCCTGGTGGGAGGGCGGGAGCTCCTACAATGAGCAGTTCTTC. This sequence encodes CAWWEGGSSYNEQFF.

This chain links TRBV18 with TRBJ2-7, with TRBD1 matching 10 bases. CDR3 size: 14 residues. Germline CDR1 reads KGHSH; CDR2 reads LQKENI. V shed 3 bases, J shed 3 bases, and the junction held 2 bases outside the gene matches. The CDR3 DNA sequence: TGTGCCAGCTCACCCGGGACAGGGGACTACGAGCAGTACTTC. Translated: CASSPGTGDYEQYF.

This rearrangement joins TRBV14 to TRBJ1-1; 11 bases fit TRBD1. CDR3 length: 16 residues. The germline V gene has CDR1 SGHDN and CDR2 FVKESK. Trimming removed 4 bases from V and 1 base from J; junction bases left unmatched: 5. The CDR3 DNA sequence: TGTGCCAGCAGCCTACGGACAGGGGGCTCGAACACTGAAGCTTTCTTT. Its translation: CASSLRTGGSNTEAFF.

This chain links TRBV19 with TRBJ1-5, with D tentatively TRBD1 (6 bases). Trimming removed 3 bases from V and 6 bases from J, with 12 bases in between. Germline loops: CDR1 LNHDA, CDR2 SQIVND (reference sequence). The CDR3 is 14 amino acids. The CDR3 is CASSMQGNGQPQHF. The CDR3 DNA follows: TGTGCCAGTAGTATGCAGGGGAACGGTCAGCCCCAGCATTTT.

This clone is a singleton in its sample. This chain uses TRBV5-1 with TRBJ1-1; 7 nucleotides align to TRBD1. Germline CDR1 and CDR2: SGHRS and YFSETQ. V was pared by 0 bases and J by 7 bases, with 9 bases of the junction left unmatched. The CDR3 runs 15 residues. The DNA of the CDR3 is TGCGCCAGCAGCTTGGACAGGGGTGGGAGGAATGAAGCTTTCTTT. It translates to CASSLDRGGRNEAFF.

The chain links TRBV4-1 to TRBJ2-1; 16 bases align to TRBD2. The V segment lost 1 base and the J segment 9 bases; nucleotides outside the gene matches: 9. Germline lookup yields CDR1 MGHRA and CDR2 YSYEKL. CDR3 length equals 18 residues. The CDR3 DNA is TGCGCCAGCAGCCAAGCCCCCGGGGGACTAGCGGGAGGGGTTGAGCAGTTCTTC. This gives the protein CASSQAPGGLAGGVEQFF.

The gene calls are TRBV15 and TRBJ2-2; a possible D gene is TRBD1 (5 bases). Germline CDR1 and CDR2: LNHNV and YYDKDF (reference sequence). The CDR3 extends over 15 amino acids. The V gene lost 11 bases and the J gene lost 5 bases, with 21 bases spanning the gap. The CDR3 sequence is CAVGHGRDGTGELFF. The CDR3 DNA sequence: TGTGCCGTAGGACATGGCAGGGATGGAACCGGGGAGCTGTTTTTT.

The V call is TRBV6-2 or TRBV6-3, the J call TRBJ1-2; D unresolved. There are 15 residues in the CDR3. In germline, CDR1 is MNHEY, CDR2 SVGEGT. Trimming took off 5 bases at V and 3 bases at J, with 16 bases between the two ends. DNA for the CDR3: TGTGCCAGCAGTACCCCTCCTCCAGGTTACTATGGCTACACCTTC. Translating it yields CASSTPPPGYYGYTF.

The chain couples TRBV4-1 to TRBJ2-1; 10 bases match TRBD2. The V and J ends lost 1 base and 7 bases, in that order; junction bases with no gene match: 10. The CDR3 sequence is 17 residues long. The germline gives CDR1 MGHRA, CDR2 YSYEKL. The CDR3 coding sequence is TGCGCCAGCAGCCAAGTCTTCGAGACTAGCGGGCGTAATGAGCAGTTCTTC. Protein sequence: CASSQVFETSGRNEQFF.